The rows below give T cell receptor beta chains drawn from one sample of a study of metastatic and nonmetastatic thyroid tumors. TCRdb re-clonotyped the PCR reads through MiXCR. This repertoire shows tens of thousands of clones, 20% to 25% found once; its top ten account for 3.5% to 4.5%. The sample was blood. These TCRs come from a female donor with papillary thyroid cancer or a benign thyroid nodule (not recorded which). Some clones in this sample may be carry-over from other donors' samples. Each CDR3 is given with its conserved first and last residue. Fields, in order: D gene, J gene, clone size, V gene, CDR3 protein, CDR3 DNA. A D gene is named only where the DNA matches it firmly. Size tells how often a clone was seen (once, few, many) or the class of an expanded clone, and some rows leave it out.

NA,TRBJ1-4,many,TRBV30,CAWSWAQKGKLFF,TGTGCCTGGAGTTGGGCACAGAAGGGAAAACTGTTTTTT
NA,TRBJ2-5,many,TRBV5-1,CASSLARQETQYF,TGCGCCAGCAGCTTAGCGAGACAAGAGACCCAGTACTTC
NA,TRBJ1-3,NA,TRBV12-3/TRBV12-4,CASSFSYGGAIYF,TGTGCCAGCAGTTTCTCCTATGGAGGGGCCATATATTTT
TRBD1,TRBJ1-1,NA,TRBV12-3/TRBV12-4,CASRNRQGTSEAFF,TGTGCCAGCAGGAACAGACAGGGTACCAGTGAAGCTTTCTTT
NA,TRBJ1-2,many,TRBV28,CASSSGSWYGYTF,TGTGCCAGCAGTTCGGGGTCTTGGTATGGCTACACCTTC
NA,TRBJ1-1,many,TRBV6-1,CASSEEPTGAAFF,TGTGCCAGCAGTGAGGAACCAACAGGCGCGGCTTTCTTT
TRBD2,TRBJ2-1,NA,TRBV27,CASRGRGLANYNKQLF,TGTGCCAGCAGGGGCAGGGGACTAGCTAATTACAATAAGCAGCTCTTC
NA,TRBJ2-3,many,TRBV3-1,CASSQELGTDTQYF,TGTGCCAGCAGCCAAGAGTTGGGGACTGATACGCAGTATTTT
NA,TRBJ1-1,many,TRBV19,CASSDTGNTEAFF,TGTGCCAGTAGCGACACCGGGAACACTGAAGCTTTCTTT
NA,TRBJ1-5,many,TRBV19,CASNDGGNQPQHF,TGTGCCAGTAACGACGGCGGCAATCAGCCCCAGCATTTT
NA,TRBJ2-6,NA,TRBV11-2,CAISQAVANVLTF,TGTGCCATCAGCCAAGCGGTGGCCAACGTCCTGACTTTC
TRBD1,TRBJ1-2,NA,TRBV5-1,CASSQGQGRGGYTF,TGTGCCAGCAGCCAGGGACAGGGACGCGGAGGCTACACCTTC
TRBD1,TRBJ2-7,many,TRBV11-2,CASSWTGVEQYF,TGTGCCAGCAGTTGGACAGGGGTAGAGCAGTACTTC
NA,TRBJ2-7,many,TRBV11-3,CASSAGQISRQYF,TGTGCCAGCAGCGCGGGACAGATAAGCCGGCAGTACTTC
NA,TRBJ1-1,many,TRBV6-1,CASSWHLEGKGEAFF,TGTGCCAGCAGTTGGCATCTGGAGGGGAAGGGTGAAGCTTTCTTT
TRBD2,TRBJ2-3,many,TRBV3-1,CANERTSGSTDTQYF,TGTGCCAACGAACGGACTAGCGGGTCCACAGATACGCAGTATTTT
TRBD2,TRBJ2-5,many,TRBV5-4,CASSRRENQETQYF,TGTGCCAGCAGTCGGCGGGAGAATCAAGAGACCCAGTACTTC
NA,TRBJ2-1,once,TRBV19,CASSIGTLGRTNEQFF,TGTGCCAGTAGTATCGGGACTTTGGGGAGGACCAATGAGCAGTTCTTC
NA,TRBJ1-5,many,TRBV6-2/TRBV6-3,CASSYRLSNQPQHF,TGTGCCAGCAGTTACCGACTTAGCAATCAGCCCCAGCATTTT
NA,TRBJ1-2,NA,TRBV2,CASSWYQCRGYGYTF,TGTGCCAGCAGTTGGTACCAGTGTAGGGGCTATGGCTACACCTTC
TRBD2,TRBJ2-1,NA,TRBV11-2,CASSLERLAGTNEQFF,TGTGCCAGCAGCCTCGAACGACTAGCGGGGACCAATGAGCAGTTCTTC
NA,TRBJ2-7,many,TRBV18,CASSPVPREGEQYF,TGTGCCAGCTCACCCGTACCCCGTGAAGGCGAGCAGTACTTC
NA,TRBJ1-4,many,TRBV18,CASSPQGATNEKLFF,TGTGCCAGCTCACCCCAGGGAGCAACTAATGAAAAACTGTTTTTT
NA,TRBJ2-5,many,TRBV6-1,CASSGPSRETQYF,TGTGCCAGCAGTGGCCCCTCCCGGGAGACCCAGTACTTC
NA,TRBJ2-1,many,TRBV9,CASSVEGGQRDEQFF,TGTGCCAGCAGCGTGGAAGGGGGCCAGCGGGATGAGCAGTTCTTC
NA,TRBJ2-7,many,TRBV2,CASTGYTYSYEQYF,TGTGCCAGCACCGGTTACACTTACTCCTACGAACAGTACTTC
TRBD2,TRBJ2-1,NA,TRBV2,CASSESSGGYIEQFF,TGTGCCAGCAGTGAGAGCTCGGGAGGGTACATTGAGCAGTTCTTC
TRBD2,TRBJ2-7,NA,TRBV20-1,CSAGLAGVSDGEQYF,TGCAGTGCTGGACTAGCGGGAGTGTCCGATGGGGAGCAGTACTTC
NA,TRBJ2-3,few,TRBV7-9,CASSFLTDTQYF,TGTGCCAGCAGCTTCCTCACAGATACGCAGTATTTT
TRBD1,TRBJ2-5,NA,TRBV11-3,CAISWGQVNEQETQYF,TGTGCCATCAGCTGGGGACAGGTGAATGAACAAGAGACCCAGTACTTC
NA,TRBJ1-6,many,TRBV28,CASSLTKSPLHF,TGTGCCAGCAGTTTGACCAAATCACCCCTCCACTTT
NA,TRBJ1-2,many,TRBV28,CASSHGTYGYTF,TGTGCCAGCAGTCATGGGACTTATGGCTACACCTTC
TRBD2,TRBJ2-7,NA,TRBV24-1,CATSDEPGLAVGPIQYF,TGTGCCACCAGTGATGAGCCTGGACTAGCGGTAGGGCCTATTCAGTACTTC
TRBD1,TRBJ2-1,many,TRBV24-1,CATSGPGQGYEQFF,TGTGCCACCAGTGGCCCGGGACAGGGATATGAGCAGTTCTTC
TRBD1,TRBJ1-4,many,TRBV18,CASSPYDRDGEKLFF,TGTGCCAGCTCACCCTACGACAGGGATGGTGAAAAACTGTTTTTT
NA,TRBJ2-1,many,TRBV12-3/TRBV12-4,CASSLGSRVQGQFF,TGTGCCAGCAGTTTGGGCTCCCGGGTCCAAGGGCAGTTCTTC
NA,TRBJ1-6,many,TRBV6-1,CASSEGPRGSPLHF,TGTGCCAGCAGTGAAGGACCCCGCGGGTCACCCCTCCACTTT
TRBD1,TRBJ1-1,many,TRBV2,CASSRQGVETEAFF,TGTGCCAGCTCCCGACAGGGTGTTGAGACTGAAGCTTTCTTT
TRBD1,TRBJ1-2,NA,TRBV6-1,CASSDLGQGALAYGYTF,TGTGCCAGCAGTGATCTAGGACAGGGGGCGCTGGCCTATGGCTACACCTTC
TRBD1,TRBJ2-5,many,TRBV7-9,CASSFGTGVKQETQYF,TGTGCCAGCAGCTTTGGGACAGGGGTGAAGCAAGAGACCCAGTACTTC
TRBD2,TRBJ2-3,many,TRBV14,CASSTSGSQTDTQYF,TGTGCCAGCAGCACTAGCGGGAGCCAAACAGATACGCAGTATTTT
NA,TRBJ1-2,many,TRBV28,CASSLEVNYGYTF,TGTGCCAGCAGTTTAGAGGTGAACTATGGCTACACCTTC
TRBD2,TRBJ2-1,many,TRBV9,CASSVAAGGDEQFF,TGTGCCAGCAGCGTGGCAGCGGGAGGGGATGAGCAGTTCTTC
NA,TRBJ1-1,many,TRBV14,CASSQGPNTEAFF,TGTGCCAGCAGCCAGGGTCCCAACACTGAAGCTTTCTTT
NA,TRBJ2-7,many,TRBV28,CASSPSLAQGYEQYF,TGTGCCAGCAGCCCTTCTCTAGCGCAAGGATACGAGCAGTACTTC
NA,TRBJ2-7,NA,TRBV11-2,CASTLVGATSYEQYF,TGTGCCAGCACCTTAGTTGGAGCGACTTCCTACGAGCAGTACTTC
NA,TRBJ2-3,many,TRBV27,CASSSMGKTGDTQYF,TGTGCCAGCAGTTCGATGGGGAAAACAGGGGATACGCAGTATTTT
NA,TRBJ2-1,many,TRBV3-1,CASSQAPQGLYNEQFF,TGTGCCAGCAGCCAAGCCCCGCAGGGACTCTACAATGAGCAGTTCTTC